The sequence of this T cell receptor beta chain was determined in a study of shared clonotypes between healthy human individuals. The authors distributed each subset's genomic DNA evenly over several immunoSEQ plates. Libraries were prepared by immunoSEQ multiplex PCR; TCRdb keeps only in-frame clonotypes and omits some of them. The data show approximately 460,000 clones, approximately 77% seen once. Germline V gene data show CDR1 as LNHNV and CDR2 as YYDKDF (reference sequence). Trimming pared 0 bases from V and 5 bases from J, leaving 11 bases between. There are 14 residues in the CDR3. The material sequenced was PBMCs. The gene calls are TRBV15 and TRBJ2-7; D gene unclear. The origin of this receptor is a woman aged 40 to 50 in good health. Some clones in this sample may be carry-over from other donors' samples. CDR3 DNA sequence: TGTGCCACCAGCAGAGACGCTGTCTCTAACGAGCAGTACTTC. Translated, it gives CATSRDAVSNEQYF. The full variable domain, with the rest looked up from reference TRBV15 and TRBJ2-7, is DAMVIQNPRYQVTQFGKPVTLSCSQTLNHNVMYWYQQKSSQAPKLLFHYYDKDFNNEADTPDNFQSRRPNTSFCFLDIRSPGLGDTAMYLCATSRDAVSNEQYFGPGTRLTVT.